The rows below give T cell receptor beta chains drawn from one sample of a study of blood T cell repertoires in COVID-19. Libraries were prepared by immunoSEQ multiplex PCR; TCRdb keeps only in-frame clonotypes and omits some of them. Of a few hundred thousand clones listed, around nine tenths are singletons. Sequenced material: PBMCs or T cells enriched from blood (not recorded which). These receptors were collected from a woman in her twenties or thirties who had recovered from COVID-19. The CDR3 runs from the conserved cysteine through the conserved F or W. The D gene is left open where the match is weak. The size entry is marked missing in some rows and otherwise reads once, few, many or a size class.

V: TRBV30
J: TRBJ2-1
D: TRBD2
size: -
DNA: TGTGCCTGGAGTGTATTTGGATGGTCTAGCGGGAGTAGGGCCTACAATGAGCAGTTCTTC
CDR3: CAWSVFGWSSGSRAYNEQFF

V: TRBV24-1
J: TRBJ2-2
D: -
size: once
DNA: TGTGCCACCAGTGACCCACCCGGGACTACCGGGGAGCTGTTTTTT
CDR3: CATSDPPGTTGELFF

V: TRBV30
J: TRBJ2-1
D: -
size: -
DNA: TGTGCCTGGAGTGTACGTGGACTATTCAATGAGCAGTTCTTC
CDR3: CAWSVRGLFNEQFF

V: TRBV5-1
J: TRBJ2-1
D: TRBD2
size: -
DNA: TGCGCCAGCAGCTTGTTCGTTGGACTAGCGGGAGGGGACAATGAGCAGTTCTTC
CDR3: CASSLFVGLAGGDNEQFF

V: TRBV30
J: TRBJ2-7
D: -
size: -
DNA: TGTGCCTGGAGTGTAGACAGCATCTACGAGCAGTACTTC
CDR3: CAWSVDSIYEQYF

V: TRBV19
J: TRBJ2-7
D: -
size: -
DNA: TGTGCCAGTAGTATCAACGGCGGCTACGAGCAGTACTTC
CDR3: CASSINGGYEQYF

V: TRBV18
J: TRBJ2-1
D: -
size: -
DNA: TGTGCCAGCTCACCACCTTCCGTAAATGAGCAGTTCTTC
CDR3: CASSPPSVNEQFF

V: TRBV6-1
J: TRBJ2-7
D: -
size: -
DNA: TGTGCCAGCAGTGAAGCGAGCGCGGACTCCTACGAGCAGTACTTC
CDR3: CASSEASADSYEQYF

V: TRBV28
J: TRBJ1-5
D: -
size: -
DNA: TGTGCCAGCAGTTGGACAGATAATCATCCCCAGCATTTT
CDR3: CASSWTDNHPQHF

V: TRBV27
J: TRBJ1-5
D: -
size: -
DNA: TGTGCCAGCAGTCCCGCCGGGGGGAGCGCGGGCAATCAGCCCCAGCATTTT
CDR3: CASSPAGGSAGNQPQHF

V: TRBV7-9
J: TRBJ2-7
D: -
size: -
DNA: TGTGCCAGCAGCCCTCGACTAGTATCCGCCTACGAGCAGTACTTC
CDR3: CASSPRLVSAYEQYF

V: TRBV7-9
J: TRBJ1-2
D: -
size: -
DNA: TGTGCCAGCAGCTTTCCCCTGAGCAGCTACACCTTC
CDR3: CASSFPLSSYTF

V: TRBV18
J: TRBJ2-1
D: TRBD2
size: once
DNA: TGTGCCAGCTCACCAAGGCCCCTTCCTCCAGCGGGAGGTTACAATGAGCAGTTCTTC
CDR3: CASSPRPLPPAGGYNEQFF

V: TRBV3-1/TRBV3-2
J: TRBJ1-5
D: -
size: -
DNA: TGTGCCAGCAGCTCTGGGGGAGGAAATCAGCCCCAGCATTTT
CDR3: CASSSGGGNQPQHF

V: TRBV18
J: TRBJ2-1
D: -
size: -
DNA: TGTGCCAGCTCAATGGGCAGACAGGATAACGAGCAGTTCTTC
CDR3: CASSMGRQDNEQFF

V: TRBV9
J: TRBJ1-5
D: -
size: few
DNA: TGTGCCAGCAGCGTAGGGAACTCTTCTCCGGGTAACAATCAGCCCCAGCATTTT
CDR3: CASSVGNSSPGNNQPQHF

V: TRBV27
J: TRBJ2-6
D: -
size: once
DNA: TGTGCCAGCAGTTTCGGTAGCTCCTCTGGGGCCAACGTCCTGACTTTC
CDR3: CASSFGSSSGANVLTF

V: TRBV3-1/TRBV3-2
J: TRBJ1-6
D: -
size: -
DNA: TGTGCCAGCAGCCAAGACCCCAGGGTATGGTCACCCCTCCACTTT
CDR3: CASSQDPRVWSPLHF

V: TRBV27
J: TRBJ2-3
D: -
size: -
DNA: TGTGCCAGCAGTTTAATTGGTTTTAGCTCCGGAGATACGCAGTATTTT
CDR3: CASSLIGFSSGDTQYF

V: TRBV10-1
J: TRBJ1-6
D: -
size: few
DNA: TGCGCCAGCAGAGAGGGGTTCGGGTCACCCCTCCACTTT
CDR3: CASREGFGSPLHF

V: TRBV27
J: TRBJ1-2
D: -
size: few
DNA: TGTGCCAGCAGCCGACGGGACAAGAAAGGCTACACCTTC
CDR3: CASSRRDKKGYTF

V: TRBV4-2
J: TRBJ2-1
D: TRBD2
size: -
DNA: TGTGCCAGCAGCCAGCCCACTAGCGGGACCTACAATGAGCAGTTCTTC
CDR3: CASSQPTSGTYNEQFF

V: TRBV11-3
J: TRBJ2-1
D: TRBD2
size: -
DNA: TGTGCCAGCAGCTCATGGACTAGCGGGAGAAACAATGAGCAGTTCTTC
CDR3: CASSSWTSGRNNEQFF

V: TRBV3-1/TRBV3-2
J: TRBJ2-1
D: TRBD2
size: -
DNA: TGTGCCAGCAGCCAACTCGAACCGGGACTAGGGACTGAGCAGTTCTTC
CDR3: CASSQLEPGLGTEQFF

V: TRBV30
J: TRBJ2-5
D: -
size: -
DNA: TGTGCCTGGAGGTTTGGAGGGAGCCGAGAGACCCAGTACTTC
CDR3: CAWRFGGSRETQYF

V: TRBV5-1
J: TRBJ1-2
D: TRBD1
size: few
DNA: TGCGCCAGCAGCTTGGGGACAGGGGTCGTCTACACCTTC
CDR3: CASSLGTGVVYTF

V: TRBV5-8
J: TRBJ1-5
D: -
size: -
DNA: TGTGCCAGCAGCTTAAACAGGGAACAGCCCCAGCATTTT
CDR3: CASSLNREQPQHF

V: TRBV14
J: TRBJ2-1
D: -
size: -
DNA: TGTGCCAGCAGCCAAGTGAGAGGGTCGTGGTCCTGGAATGAGCAGTTCTTC
CDR3: CASSQVRGSWSWNEQFF

V: TRBV2
J: TRBJ1-2
D: -
size: once
DNA: TGTGCCAGCAGGGTAGATCGGCGGTTAGGCACCTTC
CDR3: CASRVDRRLGTF